This paragraph reports one TCR beta chain. This sample stems from a study of PD-L1 blockade in urothelial cancer. Across the whole study: At 3 weeks (second dose) and 6 weeks after starting treatment, blood was analyzed.

Time point defined: peripheral blood 6 weeks after treatment start. The number of samples from each patient was between 1 and 8, taken pretreatment and on-treatment. The CDR3 runs 15 residues. The V and J ends lost 2 bases and 8 bases, in that order; junction bases with no gene match: 8. CDR1 is SGHTA and CDR2 is FQGNSA in the germline V gene. Sequencing used immunoSEQ multiplex PCR; TCRdb keeps in-frame clones, though not all of them. The data show over 25,000 clones, with around 80% seen just once and 3% to 4% held by the top ten. This sequence originates from a man aged 65 to 79 with urothelial cancer. The V and J genes are TRBV7-2 and TRBJ2-1, with 8 bases fitting TRBD2. Sequencing was performed on PBMCs, taken around atezolizumab (anti-PD-L1) treatment. CDR3: CASSLTSGSIYEQFF. CDR3 DNA: TGTGCCAGCAGCTTAACGAGCGGGAGTATCTATGAGCAGTTCTTC. The entire variable domain, with the rest obtained from reference TRBV7-2 and TRBJ2-1, is as follows: GAGVSQSPSNKVTEKGKDVELRCDPISGHTALYWYRQSLGQGLEFLIYFQGNSAPDKSGLPSDRFSAERTGGSVSTLTIQRTQQEDSAVYLCASSLTSGSIYEQFFGPGTRLTVL.